This T cell receptor (beta chain) is drawn from a study of blood T cell repertoires in COVID-19. Only in-frame clones appear in the TCRdb table, and some are missing; sequencing was by immunoSEQ multiplex PCR. The sample consists of about 190,000 clones, approximately 84% of them appearing once. Two negative PCRs, clearance, or symptom resolution were required of recovered Cohort 3 donors. The V end was cut by 6 bases, the J end by 6 bases, with 11 bases between. The CDR3 has 12 amino acids. Germline V gene data show CDR1 as LNHDA and CDR2 as SQIVND (reference sequence). Sequenced sample: PBMCs or T cells enriched from blood (not recorded which). This TCR was recovered from a woman younger than 45 who had recovered from COVID-19. V gene TRBV19 combines with J gene TRBJ1-2; D is undetermined. The CDR3 nucleotides read TGTGCCAGTAGAAATTGGCAGGATGGCTACACCTTC. It yields the protein CASRNWQDGYTF.